The following is a T cell receptor (beta chain) sequence with its context. The target antigen is unknown. The data belong to a study of blood T cells in healthy people across ages. The CDR3 runs 16 residues. Germline CDR1 reads MNHEY; CDR2 reads SVGAGI. Primers used in a second PCR of roughly 6 to 12 cycles were a sample-barcoded 5' primer and a J-beta primer mix. The authors tagged each cDNA molecule using a template-switch adaptor with 12 random nucleotides. TCRdb redid the calling of the 5' RACE reads with MiXCR, one entry per CDR3 protein. The sample has approximately 670,000 distinct CDR3 sequences; around two fifths are singletons. Study results and caveats: Higher naive T cell percentage went strongly together with higher TCR beta diversity. Older age coincided with a roughly linear decline in TCR beta diversity per million T cells.

Isolation yielded PBMCs, at least 6.5 million per sample, in every case. The chain combines TRBV6-5 with TRBJ2-4; 14 bases are shared with TRBD2. The J call may not be correct, given that the DNA end is closer to TRBJ2-7. The sequenced material came from blood. The TCR sequence derives from a man older than 75 in good health. The CDR3 sequence is CASSKGGTSGSYEQYF. CDR3 bases: TGTGCCAGCAGCAAGGGTGGGACTAGCGGGAGCTACGAGCAGTACTTC.